This T cell receptor beta chain was identified in a study of shared clonotypes between healthy human individuals (dated by TCRdb to between 2020 and 2021). Study-wide context: A few men and a couple of women, aged 18 to 49 years, made up the cohort. For each donor, CD4 naive and CD4 memory were each given three plates, CD8 naive was given two plates, and CD8 memory was given one plate. The study deeply sequenced blood TCR repertoires of roughly five healthy adults to estimate repertoire size and the extent of clonotype sharing between individuals. To increase sequencing depth and limit assay-specific biases, TCR repertoire library preparation and sequencing were carried out by different laboratories using diverse techniques. Per donor, leukapheresis produced somewhere between about 0.85 and 9.5 billion PBMCs. Broader findings and caveats from the paper: Pairwise subsampling indicated that sequencing depth was expected to affect the degree of clonotype sharing among donors. Estimated clonotype richness was generally larger for naive than for memory subsets. Sampling was restricted to blood, and TCR repertoires in tissue are likely to differ from TCR repertoires in blood. Around 5.4% of naive CD4, 3.5% of naive CD8, around 2.3% of memory CD4, and around 0.4% of memory CD8 clonotypes were shared across several donors. Because the study included only a small number of donors, the genetic and exposure-history diversity represented was limited. Incomplete sequencing was indicated by rarefaction of sorted-subset datasets, despite the large sequencing depth. Compared with non-shared clonotypes, clonotypes shared by all four sorted-subset donors had higher generation probabilities.

With regard to this clone: The antigen it recognizes is unknown. Base qualities are not provided; no much larger clone lies one nucleotide away.

Using the deep immunoSEQ assay, multiplex PCR amplified TCR CDR3 regions from genomic DNA. Genomic DNA extracted from each cell subset was distributed evenly over all wells of several immunoSEQ 96-well plates, and each plate served as one replicate. Each replicate PCR for sorted subsets received around 200 ng genomic DNA, equal to about 29,000 T cell genomes. The purified libraries were quantified using a Qubit 3.0 fluorometer, sized with a Bioanalyzer 2100, and then quantified again using the KAPA Library Quantification kit. Every immunoSEQ 96-well plate was sequenced on a separate single-read 150-cycle Illumina NextSeq 550 flow cell. Per the original workflow: The immunoSEQ output contained only junctional sequences without quality scores, so filtering could not match that applied to full-length reads. To assign V/J genes and CDR3, sequences were annotated against IMGT germline references using PyIR, a Python wrapper for IgBLAST v1.9. Reads were filtered out if the reads had weak V/J assignments (E-value above 1e-6), no CDR3, stop codons, out-of-frame junctions, or ambiguous translated residues. V3J clonotypes were defined as sequences sharing the same inferred V gene, J gene, and CDR3 amino acid sequence. Percentage overlap between repertoires was calculated by dividing the number of shared unique clonotypes by the size of the smaller repertoire. Repertoire richness was assessed with RTK rarefaction, the Chao1 estimator, and Recon v2.1 estimates of unobserved clonotypes. OLGA was used to compute generation probabilities for all TCRbeta clonotypes that the gDNA method yielded from a handful of donors. Entries here come from immuneACCESS through TCRdb and include only in-frame sequences with V and J called. Some clones fail to appear in such tables; in the studies checked, an unresolved V gene covers under half of the shortfall, and the cause of the remainder is unknown. The V and J calls and the clone size are those of that table, but D and trimming were determined from the DNA. This sample holds around 1 million clones; about three quarters were observed only once. Approximately 1.5% of the sample is taken by the ten largest.

The CDR3, cysteine through phenylalanine, is 14 amino acids long. The kept DNA is CDR3 alone, 42 bases in frame from the first base. V is pared back by 1 base and J by 2 bases, with 9 bases lying between the germline termini. Taken from the germline V gene, the CDR1 and CDR2 loops are SGHRS and YFSETQ. The donors were healthy, HIV-negative adults who had no recently reported acute infections or vaccinations. All donors were Caucasian adults living in Nashville, Tennessee, USA. CD4+ T cells were enriched by magnetic negative selection; naive cells were then positively selected on CD45RA, and the negative fraction formed the memory subset. After blood collection by leukapheresis, PBMCs were isolated using Ficoll-Histopaque density gradient centrifugation and then cryopreserved in the vapor phase of liquid nitrogen. Analytical flow cytometry was used to check the purity and quantity of each magnetically sorted T cell population. From each sorted fraction, genomic DNA was isolated and quantified by UV absorbance on a Nanodrop 2000c.

The receptor's source is a man younger than 30 in good health. The chain is assembled from TRBV5-1 and TRBJ1-2, and TRBD1 may be the D gene, going by 5 matching bases. The sample taken for sequencing was memory CD4+ T cells sorted from blood. The sample's cell subset or site label is to be understood as: CD45RA-negative fraction. The DNA is as follows: TGCGCCAGCAGCTTGAAGGACACAAACTATGGCTACACCTTC. The encoded protein is CASSLKDTNYGYTF.